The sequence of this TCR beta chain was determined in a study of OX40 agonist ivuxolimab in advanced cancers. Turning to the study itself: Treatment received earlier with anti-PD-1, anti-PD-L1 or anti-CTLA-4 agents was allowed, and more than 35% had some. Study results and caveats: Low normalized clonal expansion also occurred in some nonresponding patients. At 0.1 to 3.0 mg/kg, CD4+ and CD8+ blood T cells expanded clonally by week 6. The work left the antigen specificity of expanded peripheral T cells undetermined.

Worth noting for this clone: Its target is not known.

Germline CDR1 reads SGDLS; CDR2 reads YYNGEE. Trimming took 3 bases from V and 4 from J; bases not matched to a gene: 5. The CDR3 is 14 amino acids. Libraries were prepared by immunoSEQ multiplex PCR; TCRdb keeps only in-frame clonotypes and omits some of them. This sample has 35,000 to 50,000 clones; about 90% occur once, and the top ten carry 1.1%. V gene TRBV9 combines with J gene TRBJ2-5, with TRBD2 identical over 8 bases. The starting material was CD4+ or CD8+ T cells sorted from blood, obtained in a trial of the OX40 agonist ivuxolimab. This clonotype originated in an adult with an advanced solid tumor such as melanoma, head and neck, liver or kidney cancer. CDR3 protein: CASSATSGRETQYF. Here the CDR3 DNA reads TGTGCCAGCAGCGCAACCAGCGGGAGAGAGACCCAGTACTTC.